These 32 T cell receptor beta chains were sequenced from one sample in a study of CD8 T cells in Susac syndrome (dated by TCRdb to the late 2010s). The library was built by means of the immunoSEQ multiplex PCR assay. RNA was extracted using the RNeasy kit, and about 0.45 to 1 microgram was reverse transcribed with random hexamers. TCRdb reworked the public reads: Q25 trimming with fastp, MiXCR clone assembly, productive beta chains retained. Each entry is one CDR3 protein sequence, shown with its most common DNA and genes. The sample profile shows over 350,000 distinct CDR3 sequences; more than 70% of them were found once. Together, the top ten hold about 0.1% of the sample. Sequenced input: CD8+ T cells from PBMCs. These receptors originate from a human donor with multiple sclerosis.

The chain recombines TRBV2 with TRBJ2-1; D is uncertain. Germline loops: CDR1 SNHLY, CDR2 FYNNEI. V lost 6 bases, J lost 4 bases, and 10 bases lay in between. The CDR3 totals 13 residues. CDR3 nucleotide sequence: TGTGCCAGCAGCCACGACACTTACAATGAGCAGTTCTTC. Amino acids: CASSHDTYNEQFF.

The CDR3 region has the DNA TGTGCCAGCAGTGAACGGGCGCTAGCCCCGGACGAGCAGTACTTC. Its translation: CASSERALAPDEQYF. The J gene is TRBJ2-7, the V gene TRBV2; D is possibly TRBD2 (5 bases). V was cut by 2 bases and J by 5 bases, with 16 bases left in between. The CDR3 is 15 residues long. Germline values: CDR1 SNHLY, CDR2 FYNNEI. Full variable domain (remainder filled in from reference TRBV2 and TRBJ2-7): EPEVTQTPSHQVTQMGQEVILRCVPISNHLYFYWYRQILGQKVEFLVSFYNNEISEKSEIFDDQFSVERPDGSNFTLKIRSTKLEDSAMYFCASSERALAPDEQYFGPGTRLTVT.

This chain's CDR3 is CATSLNAGGNTEAFF. The CDR3 DNA reads TGTGCCACCAGCCTGAACGCGGGGGGAAACACTGAAGCTTTCTTT. The V gene is TRBV12-3 or TRBV12-4, the J gene TRBJ1-1; TRBD1 might be the D (5 bases). Trimming pared 10 bases from V and 2 bases from J, leaving 20 bases between. This CDR3 comprises 15 residues.

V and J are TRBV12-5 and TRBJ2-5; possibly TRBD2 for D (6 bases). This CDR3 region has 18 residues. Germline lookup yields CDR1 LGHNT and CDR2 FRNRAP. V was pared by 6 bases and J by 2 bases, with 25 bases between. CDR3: CASGPSYGVAEGQETQYF. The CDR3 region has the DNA TGTGCTAGTGGCCCATCGTATGGTGTAGCGGAAGGACAAGAGACCCAGTACTTC.

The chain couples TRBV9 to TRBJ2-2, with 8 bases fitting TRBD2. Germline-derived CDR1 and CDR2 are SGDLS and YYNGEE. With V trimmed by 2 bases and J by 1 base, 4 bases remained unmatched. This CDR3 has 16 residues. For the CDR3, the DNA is TGTGCCAGCAGCGTCACTAGCGGACAGAACACCGGGGAGCTGTTTTTT. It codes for CASSVTSGQNTGELFF.

CDR3 coding DNA: TGTGCCTGGAGTGTCTTCGGTAAACAAGGGGGCGCTGGGGCCAACGTCCTGACTTTC. Amino acids: CAWSVFGKQGGAGANVLTF. V and J are TRBV30 and TRBJ2-6; 7 bases agree with TRBD1. The CDR3 covers 19 residues. The ends lost 0 bases at V and 2 bases at J; junction bases unmatched: 13. Per the germline V gene, CDR1 is GTSNPN and CDR2 is SVGIG (reference sequence).

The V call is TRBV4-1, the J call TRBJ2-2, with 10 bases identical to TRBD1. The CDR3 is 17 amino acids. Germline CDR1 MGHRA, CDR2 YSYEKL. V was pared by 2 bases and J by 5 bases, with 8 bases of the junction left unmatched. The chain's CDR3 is CASSQPGQGELTGELFF. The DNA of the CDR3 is TGCGCCAGCAGCCAACCTGGACAGGGGGAATTGACCGGGGAGCTGTTTTTT.

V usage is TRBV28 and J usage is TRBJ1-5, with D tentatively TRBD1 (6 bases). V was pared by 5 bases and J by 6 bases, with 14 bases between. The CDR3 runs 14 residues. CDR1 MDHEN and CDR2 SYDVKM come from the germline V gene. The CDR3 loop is CASSPRGRGQPQHF. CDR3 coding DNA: TGTGCCAGCAGTCCCCGGGGGCGCGGTCAGCCCCAGCATTTT.

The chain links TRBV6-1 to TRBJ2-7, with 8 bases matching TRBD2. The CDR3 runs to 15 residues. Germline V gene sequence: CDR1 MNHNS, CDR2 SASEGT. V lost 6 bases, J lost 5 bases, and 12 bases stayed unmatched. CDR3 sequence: CASRGVGTRGDEQYF. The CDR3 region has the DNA TGTGCCAGCAGGGGCGTCGGGACTAGGGGCGACGAGCAGTACTTC.

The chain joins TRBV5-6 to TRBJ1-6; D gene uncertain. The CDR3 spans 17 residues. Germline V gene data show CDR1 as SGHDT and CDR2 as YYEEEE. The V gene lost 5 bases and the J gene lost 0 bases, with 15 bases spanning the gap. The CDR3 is CASSYTTGSSYNSPLHF. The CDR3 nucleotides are TGTGCCAGCAGTTATACGACGGGCAGCTCCTATAATTCACCCCTCCACTTT.

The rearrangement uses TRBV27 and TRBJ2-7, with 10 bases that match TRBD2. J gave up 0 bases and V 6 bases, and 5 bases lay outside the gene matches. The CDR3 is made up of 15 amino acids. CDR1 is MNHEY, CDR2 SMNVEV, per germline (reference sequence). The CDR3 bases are TGTGCCAGCAGCTATAGCGGGAGGAACTCCTACGAGCAGTACTTC. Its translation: CASSYSGRNSYEQYF.

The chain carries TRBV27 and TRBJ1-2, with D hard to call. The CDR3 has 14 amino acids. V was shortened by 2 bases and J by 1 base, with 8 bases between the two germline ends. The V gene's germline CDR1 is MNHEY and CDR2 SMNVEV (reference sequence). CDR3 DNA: TGTGCCAGCAGTTTAGGCACGGATAACTATGGCTACACCTTC. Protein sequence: CASSLGTDNYGYTF.

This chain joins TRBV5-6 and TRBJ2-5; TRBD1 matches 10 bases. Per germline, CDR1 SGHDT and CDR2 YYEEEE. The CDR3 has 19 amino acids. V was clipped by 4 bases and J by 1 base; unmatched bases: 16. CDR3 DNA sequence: TGTGCCAGCAGCCGGCGCCCCGGGACAGGGGTCCGCCTCCAAGAGACCCAGTACTTC. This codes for CASSRRPGTGVRLQETQYF.

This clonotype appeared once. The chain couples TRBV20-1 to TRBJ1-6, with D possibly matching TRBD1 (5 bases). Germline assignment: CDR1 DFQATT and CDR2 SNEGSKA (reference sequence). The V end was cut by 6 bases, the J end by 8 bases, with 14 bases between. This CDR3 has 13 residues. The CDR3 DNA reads TGCAGTGCGTTGGACGGGGCGTATTCACCCCTCCACTTT. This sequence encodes CSALDGAYSPLHF.

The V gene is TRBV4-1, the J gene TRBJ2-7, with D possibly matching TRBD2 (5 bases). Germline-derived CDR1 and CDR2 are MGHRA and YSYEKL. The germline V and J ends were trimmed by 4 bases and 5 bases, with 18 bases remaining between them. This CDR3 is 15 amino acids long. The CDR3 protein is CASSRLEREEDEQYF. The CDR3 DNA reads TGCGCCAGCAGCCGCCTCGAGAGGGAAGAGGACGAGCAGTACTTC.

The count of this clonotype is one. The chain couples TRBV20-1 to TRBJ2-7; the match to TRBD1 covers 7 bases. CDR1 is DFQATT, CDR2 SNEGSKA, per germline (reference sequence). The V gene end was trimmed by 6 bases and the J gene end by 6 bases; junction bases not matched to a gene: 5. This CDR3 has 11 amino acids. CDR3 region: CSARQGFEQYF. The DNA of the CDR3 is TGCAGTGCCCGACAGGGCTTCGAGCAGTACTTC.

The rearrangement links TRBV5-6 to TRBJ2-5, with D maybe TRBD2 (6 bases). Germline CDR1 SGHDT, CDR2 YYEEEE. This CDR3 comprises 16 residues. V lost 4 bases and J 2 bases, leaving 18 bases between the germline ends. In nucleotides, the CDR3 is TGTGCCAGCAGCGACACTCGCGGGGATTCACAAGAGACCCAGTACTTC. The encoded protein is CASSDTRGDSQETQYF.

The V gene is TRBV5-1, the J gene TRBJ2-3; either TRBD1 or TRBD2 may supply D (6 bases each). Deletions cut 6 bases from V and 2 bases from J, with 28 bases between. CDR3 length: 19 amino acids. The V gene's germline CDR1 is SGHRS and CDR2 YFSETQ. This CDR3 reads CASIGPRRGEASHTDTQYF. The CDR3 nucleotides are TGCGCCAGCATCGGGCCCCGGAGGGGGGAGGCGTCCCACACAGATACGCAGTATTTT.

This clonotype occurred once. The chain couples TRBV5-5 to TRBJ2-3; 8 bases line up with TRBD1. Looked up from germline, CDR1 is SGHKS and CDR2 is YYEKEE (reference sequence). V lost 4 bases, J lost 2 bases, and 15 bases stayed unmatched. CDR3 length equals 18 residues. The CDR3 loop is CASSEGSGGSLYTDTQYF. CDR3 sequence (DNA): TGTGCCAGCAGCGAAGGGTCAGGGGGCTCACTCTACACAGATACGCAGTATTTT.

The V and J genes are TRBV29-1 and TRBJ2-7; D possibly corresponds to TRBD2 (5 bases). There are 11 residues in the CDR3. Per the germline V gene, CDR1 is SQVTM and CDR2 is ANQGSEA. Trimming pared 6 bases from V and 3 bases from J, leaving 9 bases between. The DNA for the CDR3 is TGCAGCGTCGTTAGCGACTACGAGCAGTACTTC. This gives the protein CSVVSDYEQYF.

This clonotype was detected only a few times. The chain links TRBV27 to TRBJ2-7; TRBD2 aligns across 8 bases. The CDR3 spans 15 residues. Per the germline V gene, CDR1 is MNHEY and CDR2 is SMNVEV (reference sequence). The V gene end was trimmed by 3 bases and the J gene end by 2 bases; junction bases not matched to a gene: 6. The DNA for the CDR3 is TGTGCCAGCAGTTTGGCTAGCGGGCCCCCCTACGAGCAGTACTTC. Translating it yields CASSLASGPPYEQYF.

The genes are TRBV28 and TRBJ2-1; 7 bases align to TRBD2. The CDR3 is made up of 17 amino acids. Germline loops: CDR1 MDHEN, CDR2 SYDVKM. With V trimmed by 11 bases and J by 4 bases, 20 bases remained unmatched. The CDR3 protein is CAHSFAGRAFEYNEQFF. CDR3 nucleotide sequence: TGTGCCCACTCATTCGCAGGGAGGGCCTTTGAGTACAATGAGCAGTTCTTC.

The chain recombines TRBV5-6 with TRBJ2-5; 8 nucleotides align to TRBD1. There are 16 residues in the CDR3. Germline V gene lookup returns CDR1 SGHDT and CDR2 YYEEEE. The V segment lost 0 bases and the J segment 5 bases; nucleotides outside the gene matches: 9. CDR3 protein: CASSLVPGGSRETQYF. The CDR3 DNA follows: TGTGCCAGCAGCTTGGTGCCAGGGGGCTCGCGTGAGACCCAGTACTTC.

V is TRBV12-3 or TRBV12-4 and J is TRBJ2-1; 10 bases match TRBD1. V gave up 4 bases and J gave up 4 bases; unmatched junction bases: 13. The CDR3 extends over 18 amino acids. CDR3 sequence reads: CASSSGTGDTTKYNEQFF. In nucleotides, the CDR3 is TGTGCCAGCAGTTCCGGGACAGGGGATACTACGAAATACAATGAGCAGTTCTTC.

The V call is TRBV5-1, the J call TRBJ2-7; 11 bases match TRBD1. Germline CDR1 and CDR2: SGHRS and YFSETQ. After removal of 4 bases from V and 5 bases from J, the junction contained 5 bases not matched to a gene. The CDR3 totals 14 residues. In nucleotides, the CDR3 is TGCGCCAGCAGCCAGGGACAGGGGGACGACGAGCAGTACTTC. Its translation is CASSQGQGDDEQYF.

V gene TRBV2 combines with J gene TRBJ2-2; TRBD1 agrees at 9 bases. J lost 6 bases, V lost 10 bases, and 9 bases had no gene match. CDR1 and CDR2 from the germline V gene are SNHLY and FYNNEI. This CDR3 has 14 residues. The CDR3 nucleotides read TGTGCCATCTTCCGGGACAGGGCATCCGGGGAGCTGTTTTTT. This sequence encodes CAIFRDRASGELFF.

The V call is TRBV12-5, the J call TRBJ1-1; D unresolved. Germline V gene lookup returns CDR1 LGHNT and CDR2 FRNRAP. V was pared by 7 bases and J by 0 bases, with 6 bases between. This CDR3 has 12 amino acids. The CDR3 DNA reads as TGTGCTAGTGAAAATTTGAACACTGAAGCTTTCTTT. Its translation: CASENLNTEAFF.

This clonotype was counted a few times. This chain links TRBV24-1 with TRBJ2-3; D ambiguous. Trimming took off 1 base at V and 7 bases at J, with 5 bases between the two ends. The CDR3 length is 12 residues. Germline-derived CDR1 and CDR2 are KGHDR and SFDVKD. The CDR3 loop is CATSDFQHTQYF. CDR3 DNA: TGTGCCACCAGTGATTTTCAACATACGCAGTATTTT.

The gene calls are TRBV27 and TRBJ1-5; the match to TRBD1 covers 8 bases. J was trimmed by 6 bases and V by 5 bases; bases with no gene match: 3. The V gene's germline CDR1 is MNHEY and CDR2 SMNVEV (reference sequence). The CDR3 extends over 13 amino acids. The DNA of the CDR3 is TGTGCCAGCAGTACCCAGGGGGCTCAGCCCCAGCATTTT. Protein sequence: CASSTQGAQPQHF.

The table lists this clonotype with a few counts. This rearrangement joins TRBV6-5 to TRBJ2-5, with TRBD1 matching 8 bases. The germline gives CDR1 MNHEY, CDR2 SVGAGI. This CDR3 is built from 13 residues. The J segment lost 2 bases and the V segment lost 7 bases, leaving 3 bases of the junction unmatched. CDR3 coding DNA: TGTGCCAGCAAGGGGACAGGACAAGAGACCCAGTACTTC. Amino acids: CASKGTGQETQYF.

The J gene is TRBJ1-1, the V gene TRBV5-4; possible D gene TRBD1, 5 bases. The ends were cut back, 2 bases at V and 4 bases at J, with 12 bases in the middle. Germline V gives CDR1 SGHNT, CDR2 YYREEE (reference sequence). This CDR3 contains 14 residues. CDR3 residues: CASSFVGRGTEAFF. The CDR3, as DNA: TGTGCCAGCAGCTTTGTGGGTAGGGGCACTGAAGCTTTCTTT.

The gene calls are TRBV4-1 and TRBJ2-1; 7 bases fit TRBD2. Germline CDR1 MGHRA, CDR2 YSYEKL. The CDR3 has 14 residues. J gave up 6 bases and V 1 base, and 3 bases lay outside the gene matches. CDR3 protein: CASSQGSGTNEQFF. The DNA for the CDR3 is TGCGCCAGCAGCCAAGGAAGCGGGACCAATGAGCAGTTCTTC.